This entry features one T cell receptor (beta chain) sequence. The CDR3 is made up of 14 amino acids. CDR1 and CDR2 (germline): SGHTS, YDEGEE. The V end was cut by 3 bases, the J end by 6 bases, with 13 bases between. PCR was performed a second time for roughly 7 to 11 cycles using a sample-barcoded 5' primer and a J-beta primer mix. TCRdb re-called the 5' RACE reads through MiXCR, storing one row per CDR3 protein. The table records 750,000 to 1,000,000 distinct CDR3 sequences, about 29% of them present only once. The sample is drawn from a study of blood T cells in healthy people across ages. The same specimen was also included in a second study, on T cells of mothers and their children.

Sequencing input: blood. The TCR comes from a woman aged 40 to 50 in good health. The chain recombines TRBV5-8 with TRBJ2-1; maybe TRBD1 (5 bases). In DNA form, the CDR3 reads TGTGCCAGCAGCTGGGGCGGCGAATCCAATGAGCAGTTCTTC. Amino acid sequence: CASSWGGESNEQFF.